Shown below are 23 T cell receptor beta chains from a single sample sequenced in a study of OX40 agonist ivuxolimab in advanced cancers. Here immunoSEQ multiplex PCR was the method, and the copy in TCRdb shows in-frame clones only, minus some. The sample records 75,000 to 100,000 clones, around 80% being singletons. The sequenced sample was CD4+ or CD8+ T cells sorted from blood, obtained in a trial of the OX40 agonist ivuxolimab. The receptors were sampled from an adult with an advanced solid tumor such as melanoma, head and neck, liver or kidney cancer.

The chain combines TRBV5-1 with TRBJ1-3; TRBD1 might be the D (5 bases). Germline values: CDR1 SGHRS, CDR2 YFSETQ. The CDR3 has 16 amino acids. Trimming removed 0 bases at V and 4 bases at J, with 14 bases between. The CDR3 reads CASSLAGTRLGNTIYF. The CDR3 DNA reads TGCGCCAGCAGCTTGGCGGGGACGAGATTAGGAAACACCATATATTTT.

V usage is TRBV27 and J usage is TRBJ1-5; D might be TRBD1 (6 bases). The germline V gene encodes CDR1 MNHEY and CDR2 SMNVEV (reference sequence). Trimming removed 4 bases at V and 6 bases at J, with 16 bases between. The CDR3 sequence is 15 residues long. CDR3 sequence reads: CASSSGMGAGQPQHF. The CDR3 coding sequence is TGTGCCAGCAGTTCGGGGATGGGGGCAGGTCAGCCCCAGCATTTT.

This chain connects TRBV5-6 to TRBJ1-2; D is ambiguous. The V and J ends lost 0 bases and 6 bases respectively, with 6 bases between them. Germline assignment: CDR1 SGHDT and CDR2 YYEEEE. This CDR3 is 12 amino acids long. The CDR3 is CASSLARNGYTF. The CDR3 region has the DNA TGTGCCAGCAGCTTGGCCAGGAATGGCTACACCTTC.

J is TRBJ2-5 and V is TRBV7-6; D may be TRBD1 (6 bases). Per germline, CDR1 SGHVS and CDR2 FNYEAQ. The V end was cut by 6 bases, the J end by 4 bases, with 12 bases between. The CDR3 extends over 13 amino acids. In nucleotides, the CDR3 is TGTGCCAGCAGGACCCTAGGGGGAGAGACCCAGTACTTC. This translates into CASRTLGGETQYF.

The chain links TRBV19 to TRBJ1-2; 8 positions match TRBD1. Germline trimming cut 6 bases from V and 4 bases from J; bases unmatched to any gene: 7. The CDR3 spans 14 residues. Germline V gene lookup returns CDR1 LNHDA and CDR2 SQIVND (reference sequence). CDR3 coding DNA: TGTGCCAGTAGGAGGGCAGGGGGCGCCTATGGCTACACCTTC. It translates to CASRRAGGAYGYTF.

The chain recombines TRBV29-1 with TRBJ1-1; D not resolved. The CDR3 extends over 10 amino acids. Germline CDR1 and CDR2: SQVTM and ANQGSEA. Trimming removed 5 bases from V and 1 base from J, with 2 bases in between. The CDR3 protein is CSVQNTEAFF. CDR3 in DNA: TGCAGCGTTCAGAACACTGAAGCTTTCTTT.

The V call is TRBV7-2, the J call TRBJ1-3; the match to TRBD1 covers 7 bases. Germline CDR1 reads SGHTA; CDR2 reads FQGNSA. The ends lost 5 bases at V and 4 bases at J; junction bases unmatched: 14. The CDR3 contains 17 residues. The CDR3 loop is CASSHTATGAGGNTIYF. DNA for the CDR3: TGTGCCAGCAGCCATACGGCTACAGGGGCTGGAGGAAACACCATATATTTT.

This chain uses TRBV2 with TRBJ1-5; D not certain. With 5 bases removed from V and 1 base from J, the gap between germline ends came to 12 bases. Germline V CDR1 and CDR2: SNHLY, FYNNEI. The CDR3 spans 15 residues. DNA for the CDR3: TGTGCCAGCAGTAATTCGATTCAAAGCAATCAGCCCCAGCATTTT. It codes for CASSNSIQSNQPQHF. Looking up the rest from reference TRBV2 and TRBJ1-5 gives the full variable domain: EPEVTQTPSHQVTQMGQEVILRCVPISNHLYFYWYRQILGQKVEFLVSFYNNEISEKSEIFDDQFSVERPDGSNFTLKIRSTKLEDSAMYFCASSNSIQSNQPQHFGDGTRLSIL.

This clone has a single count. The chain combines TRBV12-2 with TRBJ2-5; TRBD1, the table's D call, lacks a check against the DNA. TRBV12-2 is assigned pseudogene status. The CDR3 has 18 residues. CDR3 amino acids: CASRHATGGGSFQETQYF. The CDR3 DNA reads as TGTGCAAGTCGCCATGCGACAGGGGGCGGGAGTTTCCAAGAGACCCAGTACTTC.

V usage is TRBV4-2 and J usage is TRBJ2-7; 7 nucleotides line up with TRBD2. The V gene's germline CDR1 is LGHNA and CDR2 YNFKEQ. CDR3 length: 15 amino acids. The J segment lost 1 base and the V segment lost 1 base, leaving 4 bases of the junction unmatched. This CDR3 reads CASSQVLAASYEQYF. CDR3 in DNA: TGTGCCAGCAGCCAAGTCCTAGCGGCTTCCTACGAGCAGTACTTC.

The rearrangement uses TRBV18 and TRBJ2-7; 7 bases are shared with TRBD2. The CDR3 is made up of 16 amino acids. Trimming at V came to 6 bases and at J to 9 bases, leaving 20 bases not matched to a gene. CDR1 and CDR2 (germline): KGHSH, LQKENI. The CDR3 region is CASSSARGGGSMAQYF. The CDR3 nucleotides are TGTGCCAGCTCTTCCGCTAGGGGTGGCGGGAGTATGGCGCAGTACTTC.

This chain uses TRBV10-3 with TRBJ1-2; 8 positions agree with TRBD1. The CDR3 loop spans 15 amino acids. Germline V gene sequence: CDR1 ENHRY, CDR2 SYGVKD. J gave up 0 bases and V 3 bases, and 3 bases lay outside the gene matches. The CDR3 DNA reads TGTGCCATCAGTGATGGGACAGGCTCTAACTATGGCTACACCTTC. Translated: CAISDGTGSNYGYTF.

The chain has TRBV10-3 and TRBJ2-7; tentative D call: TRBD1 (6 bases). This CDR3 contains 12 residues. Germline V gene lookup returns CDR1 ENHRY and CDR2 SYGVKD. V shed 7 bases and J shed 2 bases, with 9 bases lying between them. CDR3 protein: CAIKTGPYEQYF. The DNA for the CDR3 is TGTGCCATCAAGACAGGCCCCTACGAGCAGTACTTC.

The CDR3, as DNA: TGTGCCAGTAGTACCGATAGCAATCAGCCCCAGCATTTT. Translating gives CASSTDSNQPQHF. This sequence joins TRBV19 and TRBJ1-5, with D hard to call. Per the germline V gene, CDR1 is LNHDA and CDR2 is SQIVND (reference sequence). Trimming stripped 4 bases from V and 0 bases from J, with 4 bases between. The CDR3 runs to 13 residues. The whole variable domain, filled in from reference TRBV19 and TRBJ1-5, reads DGGITQSPKYLFRKEGQNVTLSCEQNLNHDAMYWYRQDPGQGLRLIYYSQIVNDFQKGDIAEGYSVSREKKESFPLTVTSAQKNPTAFYLCASSTDSNQPQHFGDGTRLSIL.

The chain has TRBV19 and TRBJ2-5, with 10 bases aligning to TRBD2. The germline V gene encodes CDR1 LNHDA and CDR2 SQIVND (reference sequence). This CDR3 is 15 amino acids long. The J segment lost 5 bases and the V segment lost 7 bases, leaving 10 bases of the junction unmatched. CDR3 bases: TGTGCCAGTACCTCAAGCGGGGGGGGGCCCGAGACCCAGTACTTC. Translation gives CASTSSGGGPETQYF.

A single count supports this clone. The CDR3 DNA sequence: TGTGCCAGCAGACAACCCGGGGGCCATGAAAAACTGTTTTTT. Protein sequence: CASRQPGGHEKLFF. This sequence joins TRBV6-6 and TRBJ1-4; TRBD1 might be the D (6 bases). Germline V gene data show CDR1 as MNHNY and CDR2 as SVGAGI (reference sequence). The CDR3 contains 14 residues. The V gene lost 6 bases and the J gene lost 6 bases, with 14 bases spanning the gap.

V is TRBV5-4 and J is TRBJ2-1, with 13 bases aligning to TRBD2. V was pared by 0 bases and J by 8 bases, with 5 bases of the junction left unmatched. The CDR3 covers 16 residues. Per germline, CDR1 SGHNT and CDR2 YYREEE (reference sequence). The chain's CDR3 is CASSLGTSGGPDEQFF. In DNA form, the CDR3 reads TGTGCCAGCAGCTTGGGGACTAGCGGGGGTCCTGATGAGCAGTTCTTC.

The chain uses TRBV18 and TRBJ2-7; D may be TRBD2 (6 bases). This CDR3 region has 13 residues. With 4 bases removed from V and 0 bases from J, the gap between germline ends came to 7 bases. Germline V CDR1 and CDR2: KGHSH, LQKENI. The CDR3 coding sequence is TGTGCCAGCTCACGGGACTCCTCCTACGAGCAGTACTTC. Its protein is CASSRDSSYEQYF.

The CDR3: CASSQEDREVYEQYF. The DNA of the CDR3 is TGCGCCAGCAGCCAAGAGGACAGGGAGGTCTACGAGCAGTACTTC. This chain uses TRBV4-1 with TRBJ2-7, with 8 nucleotides matching TRBD1. The germline CDR1 and CDR2 sequences are MGHRA and YSYEKL. J lost 3 bases, V lost 0 bases, and 4 bases had no gene match. The CDR3 has 15 residues.

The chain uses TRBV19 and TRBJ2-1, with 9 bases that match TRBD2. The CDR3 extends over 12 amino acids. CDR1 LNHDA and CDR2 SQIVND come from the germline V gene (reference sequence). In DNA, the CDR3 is TGTGCGGCGGGAGGGCCCTACAATGAGCAGTTCTTC. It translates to CAAGGPYNEQFF.

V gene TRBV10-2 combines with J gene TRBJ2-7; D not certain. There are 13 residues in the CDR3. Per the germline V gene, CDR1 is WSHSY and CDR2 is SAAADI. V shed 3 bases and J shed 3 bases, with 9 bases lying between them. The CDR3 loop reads CASSDERHYEQYF. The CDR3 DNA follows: TGCGCCAGCAGTGACGAGAGACACTACGAGCAGTACTTC.

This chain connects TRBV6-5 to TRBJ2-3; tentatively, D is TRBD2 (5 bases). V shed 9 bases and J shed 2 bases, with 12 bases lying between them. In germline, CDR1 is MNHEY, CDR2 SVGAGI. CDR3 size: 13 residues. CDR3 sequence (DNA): TGTGCCAGTTCAGCGGATTTCACAGATACGCAGTATTTT. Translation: CASSADFTDTQYF.

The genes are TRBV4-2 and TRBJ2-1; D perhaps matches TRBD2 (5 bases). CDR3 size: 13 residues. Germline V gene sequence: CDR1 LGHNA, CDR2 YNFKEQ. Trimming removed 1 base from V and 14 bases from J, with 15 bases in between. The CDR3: CASSQGWGELKFF. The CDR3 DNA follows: TGTGCCAGCAGCCAAGGGTGGGGAGAGTTAAAGTTCTTC.